This T cell receptor (beta chain) originates from a study of spatial heterogeneity in lung cancer. Overall study: Alpha-chain sequences were consistently detected less often than beta-chain sequences. Study-wide results and caveats: Nonsynonymous mutations, ubiquitous and regional, were tracked respectively by counts of ubiquitous and regional expanded TCRs. Mutation tallies in tumors tracked expanded intratumoral alpha and beta TCR counts.

TCRdb itself ran the 5' RACE reads through MiXCR, one entry per CDR3 protein. The sample has 20,000 to 25,000 distinct CDR3 sequences, about 6% seen once. This clonotype is medium-sized by share. The antigen is not known. This CDR3 comprises 15 residues. Germline lookup yields CDR1 SEHNR and CDR2 FQNEAQ (reference sequence). V lost 4 bases and J lost 7, with 20 bases in between. Time point given: sample taken at primary tumor resection. The receptor was derived from a male donor with early-stage non-small cell lung cancer. The rearrangement uses TRBV7-9 and TRBJ2-7; D possibly uses TRBD1 or TRBD2 (5 bases each). The source material was lung tumor tissue, sampled at surgery. CDR3 nucleotide sequence: TGTGCCAGCAGCTCCGCTCCGGGACGGGTGGGGGAGCAGTACTTC. It specifies CASSSAPGRVGEQYF.